A selection of T cell receptor beta chains follows, all from one sample in a study of T cell clonotyping in hematopoietic cell transplantation. Clones were sequenced by immunoSEQ multiplex PCR, and TCRdb holds only the in-frame ones, with some missing. The sample has around 7,500 clones, more than 90% seen once; the top ten hold almost 4.5%. Sequencing was performed on PBMCs, taken 180 days after allogeneic stem cell transplant. The receptors stem from a female patient aged 50 to 65 who had an allogeneic stem cell transplant from an unrelated donor, so the T cells may come from the graft donor. Some clones in this sample may be carry-over from other donors' samples. CDR3s include the opening cysteine and the closing phenylalanine or tryptophan. Each record gives: V gene, J gene, D gene, clone size, CDR3 DNA, CDR3 protein. The D gene is left open where the match is weak. Clone size is given for some rows only: seen once, a few or many times, or a class if the clone is expanded.

v_gene: TRBV5-1; j_gene: TRBJ2-1; d_gene: NA; abundance: NA; CDR3nt: TGCGCCAGCAGCCTCTACAATGAGCAGTTCTTC; CDR3aa: CASSLYNEQFF
v_gene: TRBV5-5; j_gene: TRBJ1-1; d_gene: NA; abundance: NA; CDR3nt: TGTGCCAGCAGCTTCGGGGACATAGTGGCTTTCTTT; CDR3aa: CASSFGDIVAFF
v_gene: TRBV7-9; j_gene: TRBJ1-1; d_gene: TRBD1; abundance: NA; CDR3nt: TGTGCCAGCAGCTTAGCCCAGGGGGCGCAGGGGAACACTGAAGCTTTCTTT; CDR3aa: CASSLAQGAQGNTEAFF
v_gene: TRBV15; j_gene: TRBJ2-2; d_gene: NA; abundance: NA; CDR3nt: TGTGCCACCAGCAGAGGGCGGGGATACACCGGGGAGCTGTTTTTT; CDR3aa: CATSRGRGYTGELFF
v_gene: TRBV2; j_gene: TRBJ1-3; d_gene: NA; abundance: NA; CDR3nt: TGTGCCAGCGAGAGGAGACAGGGAAACACCATATATTTT; CDR3aa: CASERRQGNTIYF
v_gene: TRBV7-6; j_gene: TRBJ1-2; d_gene: TRBD1; abundance: NA; CDR3nt: TGTGCCAGCAGCCCGGACAGGGGTACCTATGGCTACACCTTC; CDR3aa: CASSPDRGTYGYTF
v_gene: TRBV5-1; j_gene: TRBJ2-7; d_gene: NA; abundance: NA; CDR3nt: TGCGCCAGCAGCTTGGACAGGGATGCGGCCTACGAGCAGTACTTC; CDR3aa: CASSLDRDAAYEQYF
v_gene: TRBV2; j_gene: TRBJ1-5; d_gene: NA; abundance: NA; CDR3nt: TGTGCCAGCTCCAGATTGAATAGCAATCAGCCCCAGCATTTT; CDR3aa: CASSRLNSNQPQHF
v_gene: TRBV12-5; j_gene: TRBJ2-5; d_gene: NA; abundance: once; CDR3nt: TGTGCTAGTGGTTCCGGATCAGGGTCCCAAGAGACCCAGTACTTC; CDR3aa: CASGSGSGSQETQYF
v_gene: TRBV19; j_gene: TRBJ2-2; d_gene: NA; abundance: NA; CDR3nt: TGTGCCAGTAGGCGGGCCGGGGAGCTGTTTTTT; CDR3aa: CASRRAGELFF
v_gene: TRBV7-9; j_gene: TRBJ1-3; d_gene: NA; abundance: NA; CDR3nt: TGTGCCAGCAGCTTAGGGACAGGAAACACCATATATTTT; CDR3aa: CASSLGTGNTIYF
v_gene: TRBV10-3; j_gene: TRBJ2-1; d_gene: TRBD1; abundance: NA; CDR3nt: TGTGCCATCAGTCCTATGGACAGGACGACCCGCTCCTACAATGAGCAGTTCTTC; CDR3aa: CAISPMDRTTRSYNEQFF
v_gene: TRBV19; j_gene: TRBJ1-4; d_gene: NA; abundance: NA; CDR3nt: TGTGCCAGTAGTACTACGCTAAATGAAAAACTGTTTTTT; CDR3aa: CASSTTLNEKLFF
v_gene: TRBV5-3; j_gene: TRBJ2-1; d_gene: TRBD2; abundance: NA; CDR3nt: TGTGCCAGAAGCTCTCCCAGGGCTAGCGGGTTTTTCAATGAGCAGTTCTTC; CDR3aa: CARSSPRASGFFNEQFF
v_gene: TRBV10-3; j_gene: TRBJ1-1; d_gene: NA; abundance: NA; CDR3nt: TGTGCCATCTCTACACCAACAGGGACGAACACTGAAGCTTTCTTT; CDR3aa: CAISTPTGTNTEAFF
v_gene: TRBV29-1; j_gene: TRBJ2-1; d_gene: TRBD2; abundance: NA; CDR3nt: TGCAGCGTTGCTATTGGGGAGGGAAGGGGGCAGTTCTTC; CDR3aa: CSVAIGEGRGQFF
v_gene: TRBV2; j_gene: TRBJ2-7; d_gene: NA; abundance: NA; CDR3nt: TGTGCCAGCAGTGAAGCGGGGAATCCGGGCCCCGGGGGATACTTC; CDR3aa: CASSEAGNPGPGGYF
v_gene: TRBV15; j_gene: TRBJ1-2; d_gene: NA; abundance: NA; CDR3nt: TGTGCCACCAGCAACGGGGAGGACTATGGCTACACCTTC; CDR3aa: CATSNGEDYGYTF
v_gene: TRBV5-1; j_gene: TRBJ1-2; d_gene: NA; abundance: NA; CDR3nt: TGCGCCAGCAGCTACGGGAGCTATGGCTACACCTTC; CDR3aa: CASSYGSYGYTF
v_gene: TRBV19; j_gene: TRBJ1-1; d_gene: TRBD1; abundance: NA; CDR3nt: TGTGCCAGTAGTACCTTGACAGGGGGGAACACTGAAGCTTTCTTT; CDR3aa: CASSTLTGGNTEAFF
v_gene: TRBV11-2; j_gene: TRBJ2-7; d_gene: TRBD2; abundance: NA; CDR3nt: TGTGCCAGCAGCCCGCCGGGGGGGGCCAGGGACAACGAGCAGTACTTC; CDR3aa: CASSPPGGARDNEQYF
v_gene: TRBV7-2; j_gene: TRBJ2-5; d_gene: TRBD2; abundance: NA; CDR3nt: TGTGCCAGCAGCTCTAGCGGGATGGTAGAGACCCAGTACTTC; CDR3aa: CASSSSGMVETQYF
v_gene: TRBV7-9; j_gene: TRBJ1-2; d_gene: NA; abundance: NA; CDR3nt: TGTGCCAGCATCCCGGGGGCGGAGAACTATGGCTACACCTTC; CDR3aa: CASIPGAENYGYTF
v_gene: TRBV6-5; j_gene: TRBJ1-4; d_gene: NA; abundance: NA; CDR3nt: TGTGCCAGCACCGCAGGGGCTGGTAATGAAAAACTGTTTTTT; CDR3aa: CASTAGAGNEKLFF
v_gene: TRBV7-6; j_gene: TRBJ1-4; d_gene: NA; abundance: NA; CDR3nt: TGTGCCAGCAGCTTAGGGCAGGGACACACAACTAATGAAAAACTGTTTTTT; CDR3aa: CASSLGQGHTTNEKLFF
v_gene: TRBV9; j_gene: TRBJ2-1; d_gene: TRBD2; abundance: NA; CDR3nt: TGTGCCAGCAGCGCGCAGCGGGGGATCTCCTACAATGAGCAGTTCTTC; CDR3aa: CASSAQRGISYNEQFF
v_gene: TRBV28; j_gene: TRBJ1-5; d_gene: NA; abundance: NA; CDR3nt: TGTGCCAGCAGTTCAGAGGAAGGGATCAATCAGCCCCAGCATTTT; CDR3aa: CASSSEEGINQPQHF
v_gene: TRBV6-5; j_gene: TRBJ2-3; d_gene: TRBD2; abundance: once; CDR3nt: TGTGCCAGCAGTTACCGTGGCGGGAGTCCCCCAGATACGCAGTATTTT; CDR3aa: CASSYRGGSPPDTQYF
v_gene: TRBV6-1; j_gene: TRBJ2-3; d_gene: NA; abundance: NA; CDR3nt: TGTGCCAGCAGTGGGGATGAGGGGGATACGCAGTATTTT; CDR3aa: CASSGDEGDTQYF
v_gene: TRBV19; j_gene: TRBJ1-5; d_gene: TRBD1; abundance: NA; CDR3nt: TGTGCCAGTAGTTCGGACAGGAGGAGCAATCAGCCCCAGCATTTT; CDR3aa: CASSSDRRSNQPQHF
v_gene: TRBV29-1; j_gene: TRBJ1-2; d_gene: NA; abundance: NA; CDR3nt: TGCAGCGTTGAAGATCTGTATGCAGGTTCTAACTATGGCTACACCTTC; CDR3aa: CSVEDLYAGSNYGYTF